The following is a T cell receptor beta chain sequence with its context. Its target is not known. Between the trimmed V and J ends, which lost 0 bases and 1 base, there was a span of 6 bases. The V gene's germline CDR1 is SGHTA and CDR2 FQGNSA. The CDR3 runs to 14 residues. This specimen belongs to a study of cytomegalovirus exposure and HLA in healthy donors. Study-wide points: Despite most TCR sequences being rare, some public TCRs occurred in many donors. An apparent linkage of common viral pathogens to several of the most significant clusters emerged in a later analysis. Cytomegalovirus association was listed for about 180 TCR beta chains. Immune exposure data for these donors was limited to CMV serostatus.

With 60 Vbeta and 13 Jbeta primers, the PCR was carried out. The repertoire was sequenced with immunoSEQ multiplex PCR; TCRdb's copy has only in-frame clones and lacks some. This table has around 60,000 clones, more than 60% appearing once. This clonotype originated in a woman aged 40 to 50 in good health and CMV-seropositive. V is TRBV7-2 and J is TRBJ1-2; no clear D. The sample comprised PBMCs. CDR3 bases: TGTGCCAGCAGCTTAGCTATATATAACTATGGCTACACCTTC. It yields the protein CASSLAIYNYGYTF.